The text below deals with one TCR beta chain. Its antigen is unidentified. The entry originates in a study of OX40 agonist ivuxolimab in advanced cancers. Study-wide points: At 0.1 to 3.0 mg/kg and by week 6, CD4+ and CD8+ T cells in the blood had expanded clonally.

V lost 1 base, J lost 6 bases, and 5 bases lay in between. CDR3 length: 12 residues. The germline CDR1 and CDR2 sequences are SGHRS and YFSETQ. Profiling relied on immunoSEQ multiplex PCR, and the TCRdb table lists in-frame clones only, not all of them. The top ten hold about 0.67% of the sample, which has about 110,000 clones, 80% to 95% seen once. The origin of this receptor is an adult with an advanced solid tumor such as melanoma, head and neck, liver or kidney cancer. This specimen consisted of CD4+ or CD8+ T cells sorted from blood, obtained in a trial of the OX40 agonist ivuxolimab. V and J are TRBV5-1 and TRBJ2-4, with TRBD1 as a possible D gene (5 bases). CDR3 bases: TGCGCCAGCAGCTTGCAGGGAAACATTCAGTACTTC. Residues: CASSLQGNIQYF.